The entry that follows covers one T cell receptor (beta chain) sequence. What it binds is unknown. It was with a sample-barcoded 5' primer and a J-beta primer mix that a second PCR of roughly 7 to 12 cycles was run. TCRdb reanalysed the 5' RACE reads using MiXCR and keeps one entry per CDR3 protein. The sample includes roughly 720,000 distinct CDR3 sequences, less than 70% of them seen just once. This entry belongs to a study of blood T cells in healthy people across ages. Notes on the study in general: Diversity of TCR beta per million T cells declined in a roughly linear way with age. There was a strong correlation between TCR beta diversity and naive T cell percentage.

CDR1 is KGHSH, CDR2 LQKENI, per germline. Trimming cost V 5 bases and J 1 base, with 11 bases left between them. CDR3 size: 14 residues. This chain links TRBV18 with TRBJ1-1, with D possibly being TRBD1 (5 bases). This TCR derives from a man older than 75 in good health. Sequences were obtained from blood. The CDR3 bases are TGTGCCAGCTCAGGTCTGGGGACGAACACTGAAGCTTTCTTT. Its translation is CASSGLGTNTEAFF.